One and the same sample provided the 26 T cell receptor beta chains below, sequenced in a study of beta chain features in type 1 diabetes. Study-wide results and caveats: Shorter TCRB CDR3s, moderately but significantly so, marked every one of the four CD4+ subsets in Type 1 diabetes patients.

What was sequenced were expressed TCRB transcripts, since all of the isolated RNA had been reverse transcribed. Profiled with immunoSEQ multiplex PCR; TCRdb holds only in-frame clones, not every one. The data contain more than 300,000 clones, 9.6% of them singletons. For these receptors, no antigen is known. Sequencing input: central memory CD4+ T cells from blood. The receptor source for this set is a man aged 25 to 40 with type 1 diabetes.

The chain is built from TRBV5-1 and TRBJ2-3; D gene ambiguous. Per germline, CDR1 SGHRS and CDR2 YFSETQ. The CDR3 extends over 14 amino acids. V lost 2 bases and J 0 bases, leaving 7 bases between the germline ends. The CDR3 nucleotides are TGCGCCAGCAGCTTAACGGAGAGCACAGATACGCAGTATTTT. It specifies CASSLTESTDTQYF.

Comments on this clone: One end of the junction does not line up with germline, which may come from a read error. The rearrangement links TRBV18 to TRBJ2-7, with 8 bases that match TRBD1. This CDR3 comprises 15 residues. Germline-derived CDR1 and CDR2 are KGHSH and LQKENI. The CDR3 sequence is CAGSPRGTGTDEQYF. The CDR3 DNA is TGTGCCGGCTCACCAAGGGGGACAGGCACGGACGAGCAGTACTTC.

This chain uses TRBV7-9 with TRBJ1-3; 9 bases are a match to TRBD1. V was pared by 5 bases and J by 0 bases, with 5 bases of the junction left unmatched. The CDR3 extends over 16 amino acids. Germline CDR1 reads SEHNR; CDR2 reads FQNEAQ (reference sequence). The CDR3 loop is CASSATGGSSGNTIYF. DNA of the CDR3: TGTGCCAGCAGCGCGACAGGGGGGAGCTCTGGAAACACCATATATTTT.

The chain combines TRBV28 with TRBJ2-1, with 7 nucleotides matching TRBD1. Germline-derived CDR1 and CDR2 are MDHEN and SYDVKM. With V trimmed by 8 bases and J by 1 base, 8 bases remained unmatched. CDR3 length: 15 residues. The CDR3 region is CASPPPGGSYNEQFF. CDR3 in DNA: TGTGCCAGCCCCCCGCCAGGGGGTTCCTACAATGAGCAGTTCTTC. The full variable domain, in which reference TRBV28 and TRBJ2-1 provide the parts outside the CDR3, is DVKVTQSSRYLVKRTGEKVFLECVQDMDHENMFWYRQDPGLGLRLIYFSYDVKMKEKGDIPEGYSVSREKKERFSLILESASTNQTSMYLCASPPPGGSYNEQFFGPGTRLTVL.

This clone was recorded a few times. The genes are TRBV5-4 and TRBJ2-7; 8 bases line up with TRBD1. The CDR3 extends over 14 amino acids. The J segment lost 4 bases and the V segment lost 0 bases, leaving 3 bases of the junction unmatched. CDR1 and CDR2 (germline): SGHNT, YYREEE (reference sequence). This CDR3 reads CASSLAGGQYEQYF. The CDR3 region has the DNA TGTGCCAGCAGCTTGGCAGGGGGCCAGTACGAGCAGTACTTC.

This clone was seen only a few times. The V call is TRBV16, the J call TRBJ2-1; no clear D gene. V gave up 2 bases and J gave up 9 bases, with 14 bases separating them. Per germline, CDR1 KGHSY and CDR2 FQNENV. CDR3 length equals 14 residues. CDR3 amino acids: CASSQGTFVSEQFF. CDR3 DNA: TGTGCCAGCAGCCAAGGCACCTTCGTGAGTGAGCAGTTCTTC.

Worth noting for this clone: This sample includes further DNA sequences coding for the same CDR3. V gene TRBV28 combines with J gene TRBJ1-2; D might be TRBD1 (5 bases). Trimming took 5 bases from V and 2 from J, leaving 12 bases between them. The CDR3 length is 14 residues. Germline CDR1 and CDR2: MDHEN and SYDVKM. As DNA, the CDR3 is TGTGCCAGCAGTCTGGGGGGGGGAAACTATGGCTACACCTTC. Translation: CASSLGGGNYGYTF.

This clone was seen only a few times. The chain uses TRBV25-1 and TRBJ2-5; D not resolved. The J call may be incorrect, as the DNA end agrees better with TRBJ2-7. CDR3 length: 11 residues. CDR1 is MGHDK and CDR2 is SYGVNS in the germline V gene. Here the CDR3 DNA reads TGTGCCAGCAGTGAATACTACGAGCAGTACTTC. It encodes CASSEYYEQYF.

The table lists this clone with a few counts. The chain is built from TRBV25-1 and TRBJ2-7, with D maybe TRBD2 (5 bases). CDR1 is MGHDK, CDR2 SYGVNS, per germline. Trimming left V 6 bases short and J 3 bases short, with 15 bases between. The CDR3 is 14 residues long. This chain's CDR3 is CASSQDYRNYEQYF. As DNA, the CDR3 is TGTGCCAGCAGCCAAGACTACCGTAACTACGAGCAGTACTTC.

At least ten counts were recorded for this clone. The rearrangement links TRBV28 to TRBJ2-7; a possible D gene is TRBD1 (5 bases). The CDR3 runs 15 residues. Germline CDR1 MDHEN, CDR2 SYDVKM. Trimming removed 6 bases at V and 0 bases at J, with 15 bases between. The CDR3 loop is CASSPPTASSYEQYF. In DNA form, the CDR3 reads TGTGCCAGCAGCCCGCCGACAGCGAGCTCCTACGAGCAGTACTTC. Using reference TRBV28 and TRBJ2-7 for the parts outside the CDR3, the full variable domain is DVKVTQSSRYLVKRTGEKVFLECVQDMDHENMFWYRQDPGLGLRLIYFSYDVKMKEKGDIPEGYSVSREKKERFSLILESASTNQTSMYLCASSPPTASSYEQYFGPGTRLTVT.

This clone appeared a few times. The chain joins TRBV7-2 to TRBJ2-2; 7 bases align to TRBD2. Germline CDR1 SGHTA, CDR2 FQGNSA. The CDR3 runs to 16 residues. The trim removed 5 bases at V and 6 bases at J, leaving 12 bases unmatched. The CDR3 spells CASSPLGREKAGELFF. The CDR3 DNA is TGTGCCAGCAGCCCCTTGGGGCGGGAGAAGGCCGGGGAGCTGTTTTTT.

V usage is TRBV6-1 and J usage is TRBJ2-1, with 14 nucleotides matching TRBD2. V lost 3 bases to trimming and J lost 8 bases; unmatched junction nucleotides: 12. The CDR3 covers 18 residues. Germline values: CDR1 MNHNS, CDR2 SASEGT. The CDR3 DNA is TGTGCCAGCAGTGAGAGGGATGCGACTAGCGGGAGGGATTATGAGCAGTTCTTC. This codes for CASSERDATSGRDYEQFF.

This clone was counted many times. The CDR3 coding sequence is TGTGCCAGCTCTTCGGCGGGGGCAACTAATGAAAAACTGTTTTTT. This translates into CASSSAGATNEKLFF. The rearrangement links TRBV18 to TRBJ1-4; D might be TRBD1 (5 bases). Germline V gene data show CDR1 as KGHSH and CDR2 as LQKENI. The V end was cut by 6 bases, the J end by 0 bases, with 11 bases between. The CDR3 loop spans 15 amino acids. The full variable domain, in which reference TRBV18 and TRBJ1-4 provide the parts outside the CDR3, is NAGVMQNPRHLVRRRGQEARLRCSPMKGHSHVYWYRQLPEEGLKFMVYLQKENIIDESGMPKERFSAEFPKEGPSILRIQQVVRGDSAAYFCASSSAGATNEKLFFGSGTQLSVL.

This chain joins TRBV5-4 and TRBJ1-2; TRBD1 matches at 8 bases. Germline lookup yields CDR1 SGHNT and CDR2 YYREEE (reference sequence). The trim removed 2 bases at V and 4 bases at J, leaving 7 bases unmatched. This CDR3 region has 15 residues. The CDR3: CASSFRTGYSYGYTF. CDR3 nucleotide sequence: TGTGCCAGCAGCTTCCGGACAGGGTACAGCTATGGCTACACCTTC. Supplemented by reference TRBV5-4 and TRBJ1-2, the full variable domain reads ETGVTQSPTHLIKTRGQQVTLRCSSQSGHNTVSWYQQALGQGPQFIFQYYREEENGRGNFPPRFSGLQFPNYSSELNVNALELDDSALYLCASSFRTGYSYGYTFGSGTRLTVV.

This clone showed up just a few times. The chain carries TRBV7-9 and TRBJ2-5; the D gene could be TRBD1 or TRBD2 (5 bases each). Germline assignment: CDR1 SEHNR and CDR2 FQNEAQ (reference sequence). V was pared by 3 bases and J by 1 base, with 12 bases between. The CDR3 is 15 amino acids. CDR3 region: CASSFQRGTQETQYF. DNA for the CDR3: TGTGCCAGCAGCTTTCAAAGAGGGACCCAAGAGACCCAGTACTTC. Complete variable domain (other parts from reference TRBV7-9 and TRBJ2-5): DTGVSQNPRHKITKRGQNVTFRCDPISEHNRLYWYRQTLGQGPEFLTYFQNEAQLEKSRLLSDRFSAERPKGSFSTLEIQRTEQGDSAMYLCASSFQRGTQETQYFGPGTRLLVL.

The rearrangement links TRBV7-6 to TRBJ2-7, with TRBD1 identical over 11 bases. This CDR3 comprises 15 residues. Germline V gene data show CDR1 as SGHVS and CDR2 as FNYEAQ. V dropped 5 bases and J dropped 2; count of bases not matched to a gene: 5. The CDR3 here is CASSLGGQGAYEQYF. The CDR3 DNA reads TGTGCCAGCAGCCTAGGGGGACAGGGGGCCTACGAGCAGTACTTC.

This clone was seen a handful of times. Other DNA sequences within the sample encode an identical CDR3. The V gene is TRBV18, the J gene TRBJ1-4; 7 bases match TRBD1. V was clipped by 2 bases and J by 5 bases; unmatched bases: 2. CDR3 length: 14 amino acids. CDR1 KGHSH and CDR2 LQKENI come from the germline V gene. CDR3 DNA: TGTGCCAGCTCACCAGGAGGGGGCAATGAAAAACTGTTTTTT. This codes for CASSPGGGNEKLFF.

This clone appeared a few times. This rearrangement joins TRBV11-2 to TRBJ1-1; D is unclear. V was trimmed by 5 bases and J by 0 bases, leaving 13 bases between them. The CDR3 covers 15 residues. Germline-derived CDR1 and CDR2 are SGHAT and FQNNGV. DNA for the CDR3: TGTGCCAGCAGCCCGAGCGCTAGAGTGAACACTGAAGCTTTCTTT. It translates to CASSPSARVNTEAFF.

This clone was counted a few times. The chain carries TRBV2 and TRBJ1-2; 10 bases agree with TRBD1. Germline V gene lookup returns CDR1 SNHLY and CDR2 FYNNEI. V was pared by 6 bases and J by 5 bases, with 6 bases of the junction left unmatched. CDR3 size: 14 residues. Written as DNA, the CDR3 is TGTGCCAGCAGCGGGAGGACAGGGGGATATGGCTACACCTTC. Amino acid sequence: CASSGRTGGYGYTF.

There are many counts of this clone. This chain uses TRBV14 with TRBJ1-1, with a tentative D call TRBD1 (6 bases). Germline V gene data show CDR1 as SGHDN and CDR2 as FVKESK. V was trimmed by 4 bases and J by 10 bases, leaving 13 bases between them. The CDR3 is 12 amino acids. CDR3 DNA: TGTGCCAGCAGCCTCCCCGGGGGCAGAGCTTTCTTT. This translates into CASSLPGGRAFF.

V and J are TRBV28 and TRBJ2-5; 8 positions agree with TRBD1. Germline assignment: CDR1 MDHEN and CDR2 SYDVKM. The ends lost 5 bases at V and 6 bases at J; junction bases unmatched: 8. The CDR3 extends over 14 amino acids. CDR3 sequence (DNA): TGTGCCAGCAGTCAGGGGGCGCTGGTTAAGACCCAGTACTTC. Its translation: CASSQGALVKTQYF.

This clone was observed a few times. The chain recombines TRBV5-1 with TRBJ2-1, with 8 positions matching TRBD1. In germline, CDR1 is SGHRS, CDR2 YFSETQ. The CDR3 has 15 residues. V shed 0 bases and J 5 bases; nucleotides not matched to a gene: 4. The CDR3 spells CASSLGQGAHNEQFF. For the CDR3, the DNA is TGCGCCAGCAGCTTGGGGCAGGGGGCCCACAATGAGCAGTTCTTC. Drawing the rest from reference TRBV5-1 and TRBJ2-1, the complete variable domain is KAGVTQTPRYLIKTRGQQVTLSCSPISGHRSVSWYQQTPGQGLQFLFEYFSETQRNKGNFPGRFSGRQFSNSRSEMNVSTLELGDSALYLCASSLGQGAHNEQFFGPGTRLTVL.

This clone was detected only a few times. This chain uses TRBV28 with TRBJ1-2; D gene unclear. Deletions cut 5 bases from V and 8 bases from J, with 12 bases between. The length of the CDR3 is 12 residues. The V gene's germline CDR1 is MDHEN and CDR2 SYDVKM. The CDR3 bases are TGTGCCAGCAGTCCGAGCCGACGGGGCTACACCTTC. It specifies CASSPSRRGYTF.

This clone was observed a handful of times. In the same sample, other DNA sequences code for this CDR3. This chain joins TRBV5-6 and TRBJ2-7, with D perhaps TRBD1 (5 bases). This CDR3 comprises 14 residues. CDR1 is SGHDT, CDR2 YYEEEE, per germline. Trimming cost V 0 bases and J 1 base, with 8 bases left between them. This CDR3 reads CASSLGQRSYEQYF. DNA for the CDR3: TGTGCCAGCAGCTTGGGACAGCGTTCCTACGAGCAGTACTTC.

This clone was recorded many times. The chain is built from TRBV21-1 and TRBJ2-3. TRBV21-1 is assigned pseudogene status. CDR3 length equals 17 residues. The CDR3 nucleotides read TGTGCCAGCAGCTCAAGGGTGGAGATATCTAGCACAGATACGCAGTATTTT. Translated: CASSSRVEISSTDTQYF.

The rearrangement links TRBV6-5 to TRBJ2-7, with D unresolved. The CDR3 spans 13 residues. The V and J ends lost 9 bases and 1 base respectively, with 13 bases between them. Germline assignment: CDR1 MNHEY and CDR2 SVGAGI. The CDR3 loop reads CASRRPSSYEQYF. CDR3 sequence (DNA): TGTGCCAGTCGACGACCTTCTTCCTACGAGCAGTACTTC.